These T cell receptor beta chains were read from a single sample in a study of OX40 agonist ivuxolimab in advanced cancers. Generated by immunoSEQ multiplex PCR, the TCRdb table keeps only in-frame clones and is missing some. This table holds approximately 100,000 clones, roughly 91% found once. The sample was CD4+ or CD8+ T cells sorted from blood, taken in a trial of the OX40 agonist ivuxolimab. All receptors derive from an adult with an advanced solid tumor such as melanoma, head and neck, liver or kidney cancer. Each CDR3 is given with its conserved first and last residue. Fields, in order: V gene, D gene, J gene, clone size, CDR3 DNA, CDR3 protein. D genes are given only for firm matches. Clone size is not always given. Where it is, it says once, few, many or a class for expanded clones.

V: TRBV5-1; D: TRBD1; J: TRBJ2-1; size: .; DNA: TGCGCCAGCAGAAGGGGGACAGGGGATGAATACAATGAGCAGTTCTTC; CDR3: CASRRGTGDEYNEQFF
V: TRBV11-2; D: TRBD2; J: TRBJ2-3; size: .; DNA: TGTGCCAGCAGCAAACTAGCGGGAGGGTCAGGTACGCAGTATTTT; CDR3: CASSKLAGGSGTQYF
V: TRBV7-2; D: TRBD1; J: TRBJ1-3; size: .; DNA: TGTGCCAGCAGCTGGACAGGCACCTCTGGAAACACCATATATTTT; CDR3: CASSWTGTSGNTIYF
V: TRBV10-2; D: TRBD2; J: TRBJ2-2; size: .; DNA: TGCGCCAGCAGGGGAGGCGGGAGTATCACCGGGGAGCTGTTTTTT; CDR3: CASRGGGSITGELFF
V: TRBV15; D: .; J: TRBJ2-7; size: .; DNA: TGTGCCACCAGCAGAGGAAGGGTGCGGACCTACGAGCAGTACTTC; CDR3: CATSRGRVRTYEQYF
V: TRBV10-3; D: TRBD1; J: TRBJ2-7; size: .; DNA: TGTGCCATCAGTCCCGGGACAGTAAACTACGAGCAGTACTTC; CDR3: CAISPGTVNYEQYF
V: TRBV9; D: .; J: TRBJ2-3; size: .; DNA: TGTGCCAGCAGCGTGGCTAGCTTGGTGACAGATACGCAGTATTTT; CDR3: CASSVASLVTDTQYF
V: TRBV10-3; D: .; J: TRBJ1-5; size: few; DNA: TGTGCCATCAGTGGGGCGGAATTTCAGCCCCAGCATTTT; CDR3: CAISGAEFQPQHF
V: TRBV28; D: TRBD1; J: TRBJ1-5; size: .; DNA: TGTGCCAGCAGACAGGGGGGGTCCAATCAGCCCCAGCATTTT; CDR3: CASRQGGSNQPQHF
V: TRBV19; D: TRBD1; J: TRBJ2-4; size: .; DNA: TGTGCCACCATCTCACAGGGGGCAAGGGGCATTCAGTACTTC; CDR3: CATISQGARGIQYF
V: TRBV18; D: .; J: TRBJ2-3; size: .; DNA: TGTGCCAGCTCACCTAGTACGCAGGGTTCAGATACGCAGTATTTT; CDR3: CASSPSTQGSDTQYF
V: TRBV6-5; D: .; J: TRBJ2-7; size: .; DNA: TGTGCCAGCAGCCGGGGCCTCGACGAGCAGTACTTC; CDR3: CASSRGLDEQYF
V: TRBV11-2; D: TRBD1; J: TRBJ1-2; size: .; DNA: TGTGCCAGCAGCTTAGCGGGTCAGGGGGTGAGCTACACCTTC; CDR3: CASSLAGQGVSYTF
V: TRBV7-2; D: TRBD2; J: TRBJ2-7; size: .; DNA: TGTGCCAGCAGCTTACGATCATTGGCCCTAGCGGGAGGACTCGAGCAGTACTTC; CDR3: CASSLRSLALAGGLEQYF
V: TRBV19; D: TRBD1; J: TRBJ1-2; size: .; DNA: TGTGCCAGTAGTATGGGACAGGGGATGAACTATGGCTACACCTTC; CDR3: CASSMGQGMNYGYTF
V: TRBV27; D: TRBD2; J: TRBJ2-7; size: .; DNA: TGTGCCAGCAGTCTCCACATAGCGGGATTGCGAGGGGAGCAGTACTTC; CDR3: CASSLHIAGLRGEQYF
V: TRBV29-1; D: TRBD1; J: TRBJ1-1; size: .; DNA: TGCAGCGTGAAACCGGGACAGGGGTGGGCAGCTTTCTTT; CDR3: CSVKPGQGWAAFF
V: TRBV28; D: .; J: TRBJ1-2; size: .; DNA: TGTGCCAGCAGAAATATACAGGGAGCCGTCTATGGCTACACCTTC; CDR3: CASRNIQGAVYGYTF
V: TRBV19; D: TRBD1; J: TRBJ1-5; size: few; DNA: TGTGCCAGTAGTATTGGACAGGGGGCGACGTCCCAGCATTTT; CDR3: CASSIGQGATSQHF
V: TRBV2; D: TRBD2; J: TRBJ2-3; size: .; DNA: TGTGCCAGTAGCGGGAGGGCCCTGTCAAGACTCACAGATACGCAGTATTTT; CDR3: CASSGRALSRLTDTQYF
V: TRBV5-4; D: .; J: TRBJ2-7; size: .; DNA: TGTGCCAGCAGCTTGGCCCCAGACTACGAGCAGTACTTC; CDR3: CASSLAPDYEQYF
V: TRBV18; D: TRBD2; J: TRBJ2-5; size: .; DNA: TGTGCCAGCTCACCCGGACTAGCGCCAGAGACCCAGTACTTC; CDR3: CASSPGLAPETQYF
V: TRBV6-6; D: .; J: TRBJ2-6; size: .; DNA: TGTGCCAGCAGTTATGCGGTACTCGCTGGGGCCAACGTCCTGACTTTC; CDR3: CASSYAVLAGANVLTF
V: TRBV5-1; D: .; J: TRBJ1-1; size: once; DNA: TGCGCCAGCAGCTTGGTAGGTCCAAGGAGCACTGAAGCTTTCTTT; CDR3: CASSLVGPRSTEAFF
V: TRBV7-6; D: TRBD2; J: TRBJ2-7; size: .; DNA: TGTGCCAGCAGCTTAGGGGCCAGCGGGAGCGGATACGAGCAGTACTTC; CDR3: CASSLGASGSGYEQYF
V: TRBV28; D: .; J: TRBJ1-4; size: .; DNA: TGTGCCAGCAGCCAAGACCGGGACGCAAGAGAAAAACTGTTTTTT; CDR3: CASSQDRDAREKLFF
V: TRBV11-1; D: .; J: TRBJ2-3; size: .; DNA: TGTGCCAGCAGCCGCTCGGAACAGGGTGGCGATACGCAGTATTTT; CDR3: CASSRSEQGGDTQYF
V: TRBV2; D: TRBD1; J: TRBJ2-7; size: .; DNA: TGTGCCAGCAGTGAATCAGGGGGCAGGTTCGAATACGAGCAGTACTTC; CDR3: CASSESGGRFEYEQYF
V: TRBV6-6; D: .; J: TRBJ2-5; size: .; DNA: TGTGCCAGCAGACTCCCCTCGCGCGAGACCCAGTACTTC; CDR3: CASRLPSRETQYF
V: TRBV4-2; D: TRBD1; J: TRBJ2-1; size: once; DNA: TGTGCCAGCAGCCAAACCGGACAGGGGGCTGGGGAGCAGTTCTTC; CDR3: CASSQTGQGAGEQFF
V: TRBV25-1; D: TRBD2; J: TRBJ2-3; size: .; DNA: TGTGCCAGCAGTGAAGCGCCAGCGGGAGGTAGCACAGATACGCAGTATTTT; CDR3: CASSEAPAGGSTDTQYF
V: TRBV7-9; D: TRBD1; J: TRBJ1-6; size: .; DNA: TGTGCCAGCAGCTTACAAGGGGGCGCGGATTCACCCCTCCACTTT; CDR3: CASSLQGGADSPLHF
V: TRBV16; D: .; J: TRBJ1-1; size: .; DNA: TGTGCCAGCAGCCCTCAGTCCGGCACTGAAGCTTTCTTT; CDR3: CASSPQSGTEAFF
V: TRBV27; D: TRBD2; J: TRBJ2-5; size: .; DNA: TGTGCCAGCCGGGTAGCGGGATCGAGAGAGACCCAGTACTTC; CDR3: CASRVAGSRETQYF
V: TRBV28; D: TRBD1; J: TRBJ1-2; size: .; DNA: TGTGCCAGCAGTTTAGGGACAGGCTATGGCTACACCTTC; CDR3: CASSLGTGYGYTF
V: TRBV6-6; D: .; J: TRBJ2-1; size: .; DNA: TGTGCCAGCAGTTCCGGGGGCACCTCCTACAATGAGCAGTTCTTC; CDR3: CASSSGGTSYNEQFF
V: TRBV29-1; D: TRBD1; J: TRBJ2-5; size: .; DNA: TGCAGCGTTGAAGGAAGGGGGCGAGAGACCCAGTACTTC; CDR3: CSVEGRGRETQYF
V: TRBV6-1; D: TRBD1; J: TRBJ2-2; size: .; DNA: TGTGCCAGCAGGCGGCAGGGGGCTTCAGCCGGGGAGCTGTTTTTT; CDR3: CASRRQGASAGELFF
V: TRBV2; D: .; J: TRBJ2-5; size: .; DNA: TGTGCCAGCAGTCCGGGACTCTCCCTGCGGGAGACCCAGTACTTC; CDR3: CASSPGLSLRETQYF
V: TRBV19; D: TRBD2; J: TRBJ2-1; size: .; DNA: TGTGCCAGTAGTACTCGGACTAGCGGGAGGAATGAGCAGTTCTTC; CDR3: CASSTRTSGRNEQFF
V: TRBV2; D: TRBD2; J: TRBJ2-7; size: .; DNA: TGTGCCAGCAGTCCCAGGACTAGCGGGACCTACGAGCAGTACTTC; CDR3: CASSPRTSGTYEQYF
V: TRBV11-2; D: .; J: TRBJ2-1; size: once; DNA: TGTGCCAGCAGCTTAATGCGTAGCGGCCCCTTGGATGAGCAGTTCTTC; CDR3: CASSLMRSGPLDEQFF
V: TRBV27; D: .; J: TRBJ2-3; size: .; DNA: TGTGCCAGCGCCCGATTAGGCAGGGGGGTATCAGATACGCAGTATTTT; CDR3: CASARLGRGVSDTQYF
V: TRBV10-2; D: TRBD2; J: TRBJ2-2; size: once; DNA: TGCGCCAGCAGTGAGTCGCTTTCTAGCGGGAGGGGAACCGGGGAGCTGTTTTTT; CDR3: CASSESLSSGRGTGELFF
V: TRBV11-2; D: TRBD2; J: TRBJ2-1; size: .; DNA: TGTGCCAGCAGCTTAGGTAGCGGGGCAAACAATGAGCAGTTCTTC; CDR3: CASSLGSGANNEQFF
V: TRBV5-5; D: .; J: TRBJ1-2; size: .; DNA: TGTGCCAGCAGCTTGGAAATCGGCAGGGACACCTTC; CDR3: CASSLEIGRDTF
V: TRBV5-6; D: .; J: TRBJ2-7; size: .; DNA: TGTGCCAGCAGCATCCTACAGGGAACCTACGAGCAGTACTTC; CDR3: CASSILQGTYEQYF
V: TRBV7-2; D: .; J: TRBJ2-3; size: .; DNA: TGTGCCAGCAGCTCACAGGGTGGGACAGATACGCAGTATTTT; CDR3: CASSSQGGTDTQYF
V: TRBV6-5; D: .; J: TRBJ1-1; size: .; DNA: TGTGCCAGCAGTGGCCAAGAGAGGGGGAACACTGAAGCTTTCTTT; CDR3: CASSGQERGNTEAFF
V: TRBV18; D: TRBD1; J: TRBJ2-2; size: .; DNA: TGTGCCAGCTCACCTCCAGGGGGCACCGGGGAGCTGTTTTTT; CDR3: CASSPPGGTGELFF
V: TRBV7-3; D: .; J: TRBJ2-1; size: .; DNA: TGTGCCAGCAGCCCCCGCCCAAAGCATGAGCAGTTCTTC; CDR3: CASSPRPKHEQFF